This T cell receptor beta chain was sequenced during a study of patients and donors after allogeneic stem cell transplantation. The V and J ends lost 4 bases and 6 bases respectively, with 13 bases between them. CDR3 length: 14 amino acids. The germline V gene has CDR1 SGHNT and CDR2 YYREEE (reference sequence). This clonotype was counted at least ten times. MiXCR, applied by TCRdb to the RT-PCR reads, yields one record per CDR3 protein. The table records approximately 88,000 distinct CDR3 sequences, less than 5% of them present only once. The receptor's source is a human donor who was either an allogeneic HSCT recipient or a stem cell or donor lymphocyte infusion donor (not recorded which). It is not recorded whose cells these are; they may come from a transplant donor. The sample taken for sequencing was blood, either unsorted or a sorted T cell fraction (not recorded which). The V call is TRBV5-4, the J call TRBJ2-2; TRBD1 is a possible D gene (7 bases). The CDR3 is CASSRQGGSGELFF. Here the CDR3 DNA reads TGTGCCAGCAGCCGACAGGGAGGATCCGGGGAGCTGTTTTTT.